Included here is one T cell receptor (beta chain) sequence, with context. Its antigen remains unknown. This same CDR3 is encoded by further DNA sequences in the sample. The data derive from a study of shared clonotypes between healthy human individuals. CDR1 MNHEY and CDR2 SVGAGI come from the germline V gene. The CDR3 runs to 16 residues. Trimming at V came to 0 bases and at J to 9 bases, leaving 7 bases not matched to a gene. Naive CD8 populations comprised CD45RO-negative cells positively selected for CCR7, excluding terminally differentiated effector memory CD45RA+ cells. Regarding the study as a whole: Exclusively blood specimens were collected; tissue repertoires likely differ.

Execution of the assay was at deep level. The protocol was immunoSEQ multiplex PCR, while the TCRdb copy is restricted to in-frame clones and leaves out a portion. The table has around 1,900,000 clones, over 85% seen once; the top ten hold more than 1.5%. Material for sequencing was naive CD8+ T cells from PBMCs. The sequence was collected from a man between 18 and 29 years old in good health. Some clones in this sample may be carry-over from other donors' samples. The rearrangement uses TRBV6-5 and TRBJ2-1, with 11 bases fitting TRBD2. The CDR3 region has the DNA TGTGCCAGCAGTTACTCTAGGCTAGCGGGAGGTGTTGAGCAGTTCTTC. As protein: CASSYSRLAGGVEQFF.